This TCR beta chain is from a study of response to subunit inactivated influenza vaccine. This clonotype appeared a single time. TCRdb independently ran MiXCR on the RT-PCR reads; one entry per CDR3 protein. The sample holds over 400,000 distinct CDR3 sequences, 11% seen once. V lost 4 bases to trimming and J lost 3 bases; unmatched junction nucleotides: 9. In germline, CDR1 is SGDLS, CDR2 YYNGEE. The CDR3 is 16 amino acids. The source was PBMCs from blood, collected 40 to 50 days after vaccination. The chain employs TRBV9 and TRBJ2-1; 8 positions match TRBD2. The sequence was collected from a man between 45 and 60 years old who received an inactivated influenza vaccine. The CDR3 reads CASSPGLALGYNEQFF. CDR3 sequence (DNA): TGTGCCAGCAGCCCAGGACTAGCCTTAGGCTACAATGAGCAGTTCTTC.